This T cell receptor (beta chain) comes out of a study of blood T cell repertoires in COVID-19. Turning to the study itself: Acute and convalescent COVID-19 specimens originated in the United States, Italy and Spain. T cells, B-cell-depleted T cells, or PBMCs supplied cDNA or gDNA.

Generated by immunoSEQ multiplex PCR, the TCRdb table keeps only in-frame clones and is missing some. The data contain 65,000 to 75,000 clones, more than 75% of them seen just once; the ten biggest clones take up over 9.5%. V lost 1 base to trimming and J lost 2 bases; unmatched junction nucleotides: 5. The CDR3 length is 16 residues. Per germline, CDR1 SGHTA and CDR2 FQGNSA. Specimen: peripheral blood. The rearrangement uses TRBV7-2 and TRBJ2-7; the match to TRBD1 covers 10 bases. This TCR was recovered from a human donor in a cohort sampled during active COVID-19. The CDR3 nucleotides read TGTGCCAGCAGCTTAGAAAGCGGGACAGGGGCCTACGAGCAGTACTTC. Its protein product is CASSLESGTGAYEQYF. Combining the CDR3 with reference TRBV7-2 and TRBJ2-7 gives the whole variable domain GAGVSQSPSNKVTEKGKDVELRCDPISGHTALYWYRQSLGQGLEFLIYFQGNSAPDKSGLPSDRFSAERTGGSVSTLTIQRTQQEDSAVYLCASSLESGTGAYEQYFGPGTRLTVT.